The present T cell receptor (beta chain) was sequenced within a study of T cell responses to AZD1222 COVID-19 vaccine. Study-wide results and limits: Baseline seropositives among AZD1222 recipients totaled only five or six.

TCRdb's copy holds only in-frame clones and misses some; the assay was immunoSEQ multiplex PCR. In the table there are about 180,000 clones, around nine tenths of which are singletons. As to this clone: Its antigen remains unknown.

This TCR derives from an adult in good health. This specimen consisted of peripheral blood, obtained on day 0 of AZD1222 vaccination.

The CDR3 spells CASSLGSGETQYF. CDR3 DNA: TGTGCCAGCAGCTTGGGAAGCGGAGAGACCCAGTACTTC. This sequence joins TRBV5-4 and TRBJ2-5; TRBD2 is a possible D gene (5 bases). Germline-derived CDR1 and CDR2 are SGHNT and YYREEE (reference sequence). V was cut by 0 bases and J by 4 bases, with 7 bases left in between. This CDR3 region has 13 residues.